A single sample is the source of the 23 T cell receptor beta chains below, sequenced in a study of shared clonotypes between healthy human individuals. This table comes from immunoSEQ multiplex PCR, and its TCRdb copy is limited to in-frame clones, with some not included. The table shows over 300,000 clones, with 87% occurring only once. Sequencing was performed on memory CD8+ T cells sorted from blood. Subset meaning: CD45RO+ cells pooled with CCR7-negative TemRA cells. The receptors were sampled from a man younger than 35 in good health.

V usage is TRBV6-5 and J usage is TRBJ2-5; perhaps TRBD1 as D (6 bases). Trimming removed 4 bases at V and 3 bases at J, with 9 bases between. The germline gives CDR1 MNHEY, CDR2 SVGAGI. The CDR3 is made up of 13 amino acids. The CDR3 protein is CASSLTGEETQYF. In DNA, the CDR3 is TGTGCCAGCAGTTTGACAGGTGAAGAGACCCAGTACTTC.

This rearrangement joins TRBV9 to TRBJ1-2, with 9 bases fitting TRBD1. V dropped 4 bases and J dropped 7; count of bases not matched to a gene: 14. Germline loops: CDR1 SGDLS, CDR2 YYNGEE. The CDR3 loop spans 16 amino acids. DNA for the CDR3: TGTGCCAGCAGCCCGGCACCGGGGACAGGGCTGGGTGGCTACACCTTC. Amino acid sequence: CASSPAPGTGLGGYTF.

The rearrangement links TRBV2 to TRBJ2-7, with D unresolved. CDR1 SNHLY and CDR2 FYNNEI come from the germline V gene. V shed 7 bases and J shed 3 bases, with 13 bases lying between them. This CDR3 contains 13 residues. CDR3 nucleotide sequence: TGTGCCAGCAATGGGCAGGCAAACTACGAGCAGTACTTC. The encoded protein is CASNGQANYEQYF.

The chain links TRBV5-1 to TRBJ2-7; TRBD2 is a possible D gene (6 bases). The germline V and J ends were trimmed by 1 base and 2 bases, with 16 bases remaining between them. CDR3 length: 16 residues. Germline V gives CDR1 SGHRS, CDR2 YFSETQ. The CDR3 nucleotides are TGCGCCAGCAGCTTGAGTGTCGGGGACTCTCCCTACGAGCAGTACTTC. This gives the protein CASSLSVGDSPYEQYF.

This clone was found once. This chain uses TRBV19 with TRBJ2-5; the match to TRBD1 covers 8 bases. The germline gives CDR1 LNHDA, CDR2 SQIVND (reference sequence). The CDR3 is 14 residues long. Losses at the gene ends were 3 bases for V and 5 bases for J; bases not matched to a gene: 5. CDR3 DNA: TGTGCCAGTAGTATTCCAGGGGGCGAGGAGACCCAGTACTTC. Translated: CASSIPGGEETQYF.

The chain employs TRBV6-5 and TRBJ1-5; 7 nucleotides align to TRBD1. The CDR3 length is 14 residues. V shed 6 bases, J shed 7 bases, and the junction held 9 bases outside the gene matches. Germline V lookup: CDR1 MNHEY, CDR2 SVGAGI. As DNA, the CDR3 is TGTGCCAGCAGCCCGGACAGGCTCCGACAGCCCCAGCATTTT. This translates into CASSPDRLRQPQHF.

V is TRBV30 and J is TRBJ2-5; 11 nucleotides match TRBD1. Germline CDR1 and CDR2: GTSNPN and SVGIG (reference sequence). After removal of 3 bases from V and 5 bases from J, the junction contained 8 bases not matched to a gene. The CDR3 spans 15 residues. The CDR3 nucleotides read TGTGCCTGGAGCCCAGGGACAGGGGGTGAGGAGACCCAGTACTTC. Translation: CAWSPGTGGEETQYF.

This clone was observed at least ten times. This chain's CDR3 is CASSFTGTSGTARNEQFF. CDR3 DNA sequence: TGTGCCAGCAGTTTTACGGGGACTAGCGGGACAGCTCGTAATGAGCAGTTCTTC. The chain links TRBV27 to TRBJ2-1; TRBD2 aligns across 13 bases. From germline, CDR1 is MNHEY and CDR2 SMNVEV (reference sequence). The CDR3 length is 18 residues. Unmatched junction bases numbered 12, after V lost 3 bases and J lost 7 bases.

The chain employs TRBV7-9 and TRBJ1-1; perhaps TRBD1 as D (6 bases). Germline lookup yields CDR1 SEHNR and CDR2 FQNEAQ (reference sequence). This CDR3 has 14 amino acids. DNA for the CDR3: TGTGCGACGCCCGAGGGGGTTGGGGGCACTGAAGCTTTCTTT. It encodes CATPEGVGGTEAFF.

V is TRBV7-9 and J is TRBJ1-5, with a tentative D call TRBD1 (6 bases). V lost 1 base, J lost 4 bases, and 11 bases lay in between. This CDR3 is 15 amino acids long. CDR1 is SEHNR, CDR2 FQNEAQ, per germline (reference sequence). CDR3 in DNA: TGTGCCAGCAGCTTAGGGGGCCAGGGGAATCAGCCCCAGCATTTT. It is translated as CASSLGGQGNQPQHF.

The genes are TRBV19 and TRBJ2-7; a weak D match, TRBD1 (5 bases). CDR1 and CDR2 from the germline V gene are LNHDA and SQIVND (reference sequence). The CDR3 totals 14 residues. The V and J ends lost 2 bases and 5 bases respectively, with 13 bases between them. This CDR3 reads CASSILPGLDEQYF. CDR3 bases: TGTGCCAGTAGTATATTGCCAGGGTTGGACGAGCAGTACTTC. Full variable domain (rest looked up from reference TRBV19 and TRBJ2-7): DGGITQSPKYLFRKEGQNVTLSCEQNLNHDAMYWYRQDPGQGLRLIYYSQIVNDFQKGDIAEGYSVSREKKESFPLTVTSAQKNPTAFYLCASSILPGLDEQYFGPGTRLTVT.

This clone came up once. The CDR3 loop is CASSPLDRVDEQYF. DNA of the CDR3: TGTGCCAGCAGCCCCCTCGACAGGGTCGACGAGCAGTACTTC. The chain has TRBV7-9 and TRBJ2-7; TRBD1 aligns across 7 bases. Germline CDR1 reads SEHNR; CDR2 reads FQNEAQ (reference sequence). The CDR3 is 14 amino acids. With V trimmed by 5 bases and J by 5 bases, 9 bases remained unmatched.

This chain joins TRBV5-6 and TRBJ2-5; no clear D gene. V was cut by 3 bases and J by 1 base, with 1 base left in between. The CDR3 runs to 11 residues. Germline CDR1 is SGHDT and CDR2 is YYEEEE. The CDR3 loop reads CASSSQETQYF. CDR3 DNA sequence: TGTGCCAGCAGCTCCCAAGAGACCCAGTACTTC.

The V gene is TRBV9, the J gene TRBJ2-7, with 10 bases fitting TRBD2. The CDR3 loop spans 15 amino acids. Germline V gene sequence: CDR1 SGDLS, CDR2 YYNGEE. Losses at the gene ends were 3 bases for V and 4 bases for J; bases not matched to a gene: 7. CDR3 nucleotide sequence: TGTGCCAGCAGCGCCGGTAGCGGGAGGATTTACGAGCAGTACTTC. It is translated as CASSAGSGRIYEQYF.

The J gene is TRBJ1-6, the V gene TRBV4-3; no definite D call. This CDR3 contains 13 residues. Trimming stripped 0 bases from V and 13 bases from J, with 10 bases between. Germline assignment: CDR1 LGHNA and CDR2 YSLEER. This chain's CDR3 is CASSQDRWGPLHF. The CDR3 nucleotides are TGCGCCAGCAGCCAAGATAGATGGGGTCCCCTCCACTTT.

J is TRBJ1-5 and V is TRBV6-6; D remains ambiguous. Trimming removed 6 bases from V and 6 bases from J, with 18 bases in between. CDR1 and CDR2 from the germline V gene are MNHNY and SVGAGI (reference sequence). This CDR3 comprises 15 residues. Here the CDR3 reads CASRDTPGAGQPQHF. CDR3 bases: TGTGCCAGCAGAGACACGCCCGGTGCCGGTCAGCCCCAGCATTTT.

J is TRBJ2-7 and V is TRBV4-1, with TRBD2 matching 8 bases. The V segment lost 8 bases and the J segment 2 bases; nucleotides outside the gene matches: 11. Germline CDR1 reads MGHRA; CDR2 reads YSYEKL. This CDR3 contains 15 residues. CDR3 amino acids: CASALLGTSPYEQYF. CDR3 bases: TGCGCCAGCGCCCTCCTGGGGACTAGTCCCTACGAGCAGTACTTC.

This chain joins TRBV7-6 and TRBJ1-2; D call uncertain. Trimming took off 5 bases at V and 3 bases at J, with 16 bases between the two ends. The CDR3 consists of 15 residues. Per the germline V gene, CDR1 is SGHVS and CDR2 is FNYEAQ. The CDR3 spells CASSPASGTDYGYTF. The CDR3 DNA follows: TGTGCCAGCAGCCCTGCGTCCGGCACCGACTATGGCTACACCTTC.

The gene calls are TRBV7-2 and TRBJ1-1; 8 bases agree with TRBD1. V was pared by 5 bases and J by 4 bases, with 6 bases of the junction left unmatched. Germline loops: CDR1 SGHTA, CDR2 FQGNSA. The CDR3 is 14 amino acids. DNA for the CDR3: TGTGCCAGCAGCGGACAGGGTCGGGGCACTGAAGCTTTCTTT. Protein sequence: CASSGQGRGTEAFF.

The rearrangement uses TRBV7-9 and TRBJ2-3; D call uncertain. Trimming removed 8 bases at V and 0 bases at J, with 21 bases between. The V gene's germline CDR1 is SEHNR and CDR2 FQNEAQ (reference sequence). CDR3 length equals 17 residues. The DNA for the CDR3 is TGTGCCAGCCACTCTGACTGGCCTGGGGATAGCACAGATACGCAGTATTTT. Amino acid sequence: CASHSDWPGDSTDTQYF.

CDR3 amino acids: CASSLDPGGSGYEQYF. The CDR3 DNA reads TGCGCCAGCAGCTTGGACCCTGGCGGGAGTGGGTACGAGCAGTACTTC. The chain is built from TRBV5-1 and TRBJ2-7; 7 nucleotides align to TRBD2. Germline CDR1 and CDR2: SGHRS and YFSETQ. This CDR3 has 16 residues. V trimming: 0 bases; J trimming: 4 bases; junction bases outside the gene matches: 10.

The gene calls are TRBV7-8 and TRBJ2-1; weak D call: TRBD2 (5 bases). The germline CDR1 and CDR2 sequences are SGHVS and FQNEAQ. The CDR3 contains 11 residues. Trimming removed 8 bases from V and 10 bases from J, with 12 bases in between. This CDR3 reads CASFGEREQFF. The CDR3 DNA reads TGTGCCAGCTTTGGGGAGCGGGAGCAGTTCTTC.

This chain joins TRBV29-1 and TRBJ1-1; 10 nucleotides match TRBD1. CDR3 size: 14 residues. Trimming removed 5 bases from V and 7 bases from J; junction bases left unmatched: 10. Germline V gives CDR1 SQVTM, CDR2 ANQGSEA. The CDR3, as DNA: TGCAGCGTTCCCGGGACAGGGGCCTTACTTGAAGCTTTCTTT. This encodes CSVPGTGALLEAFF.